The present T cell receptor (beta chain) was sequenced within a study of T cell repertoires in cytomegalovirus infection. TCRdb reprocessed the reads via MiXCR and lists one record per CDR3 protein. Of about 330,000 distinct CDR3 sequences listed, around a third were seen once; the top ten hold roughly 12%. This CDR3 is built from 13 residues. Germline assignment: CDR1 MNHEY and CDR2 SVGAGI. The V end was cut by 5 bases, the J end by 4 bases, with 11 bases between. In its sample, this clonotype was seen a few times. Its antigen remains unknown. The sequence derives from a human donor in good health (CMV status not recorded). Some clones in this sample may be carry-over from other donors' samples. Sequencing used cultured PBMCs, obtained from culture after CMV antigen stimulation. The rearrangement links TRBV6-5 to TRBJ1-2; weak D call: TRBD1 (6 bases). Here the CDR3 reads CASSRQAAYGYTF. CDR3 coding DNA: TGTGCCAGCAGTCGACAGGCCGCCTATGGCTACACCTTC.